The 10 T cell receptor beta chains presented below share a single source sample, sequenced in a study of response to subunit inactivated influenza vaccine (dated by TCRdb to between 2018 and 2020). Libraries came from RT-PCR. Sequenced using an Illumina HiSeq 2500. TCRdb's own reprocessing of the public reads used fastp at Q25 and MiXCR and kept productive beta chains. Duplicate CDR3 protein sequences are folded into a single record with the most common DNA and genes. This sample lists about 780,000 distinct CDR3 sequences; around 20% were detected once. Roughly a tenth of the sample is held by the ten biggest clonotypes. The sample here was PBMCs from blood, taken 4 to 6 days after vaccination. The receptors were sampled from a middle-aged man who received an inactivated influenza vaccine. Donor details come from another sample of the same person, matched by shared clones.

This clonotype was seen only a few times. This chain links TRBV5-1 with TRBJ2-3, with D perhaps matching TRBD2 (6 bases). There are 15 residues in the CDR3. V shed 4 bases and J shed 2 bases, with 14 bases lying between them. In germline, CDR1 is SGHRS, CDR2 YFSETQ. The CDR3 DNA sequence: TGCGCCAGCAGCGAGGGACTGACCTACACAGATACGCAGTATTTT. This gives the protein CASSEGLTYTDTQYF.

This clonotype has a handful of counts. The V call is TRBV10-3, the J call TRBJ1-2, with D possibly TRBD1 on 6 matching bases. The germline V gene has CDR1 ENHRY and CDR2 SYGVKD. There are 15 residues in the CDR3. V was cut by 10 bases and J by 5 bases, with 23 bases left in between. CDR3 protein: CATLGQQGASYGYTF. The CDR3 region has the DNA TGTGCCACGTTAGGTCAACAGGGAGCGTCTTATGGCTACACCTTC.

V gene TRBV10-3 combines with J gene TRBJ2-1, with TRBD1 as a possible D gene (5 bases). Trimming took 0 bases from V and 8 from J, leaving 8 bases between them. The CDR3 is 13 amino acids. CDR1 and CDR2 from the germline V gene are ENHRY and SYGVKD. The CDR3 DNA sequence: TGTGCCATCAGTGAGTCTGCAGGGCATGAGCAGTTCTTC. As protein: CAISESAGHEQFF.

This chain connects TRBV4-2 to TRBJ1-1; D may be TRBD1 (6 bases). There are 16 residues in the CDR3. CDR1 LGHNA and CDR2 YNFKEQ come from the germline V gene. Trimming removed 0 bases from V and 3 bases from J, with 14 bases in between. The CDR3 sequence: CASSQDLSGQYTEAFF. The CDR3 DNA is TGTGCCAGCAGCCAAGATTTGTCAGGACAGTACACTGAAGCTTTCTTT.

The chain links TRBV20-1 to TRBJ2-7; 7 nucleotides line up with TRBD2. The germline gives CDR1 DFQATT, CDR2 SNEGSKA (reference sequence). CDR3 length: 13 residues. After removal of 6 bases from V and 1 base from J, the junction contained 6 bases not matched to a gene. As DNA, the CDR3 is TGCAGTGCCGAAGCGGGACTATCCTACGAGCAGTACTTC. It specifies CSAEAGLSYEQYF.

V usage is TRBV3-1 and J usage is TRBJ2-7; possible D gene TRBD1, 5 bases. Between the trimmed V and J ends, which lost 0 bases and 9 bases, there was a span of 18 bases. Germline loops: CDR1 LGHDT, CDR2 YNNKEL (reference sequence). The CDR3 covers 15 residues. The CDR3 loop reads CASSQEGAFGRMQYF. The CDR3 nucleotides are TGTGCCAGCAGCCAAGAAGGGGCTTTCGGCAGGATGCAGTACTTC.

J is TRBJ2-1 and V is TRBV29-1; 8 bases line up with TRBD2. Germline CDR1 reads SQVTM; CDR2 reads ANQGSEA. CDR3 length equals 14 residues. The ends lost 7 bases at V and 4 bases at J; junction bases unmatched: 9. CDR3 loop: CSAHLGGRYNEQFF. CDR3 coding DNA: TGCAGCGCCCACCTTGGCGGGAGGTACAATGAGCAGTTCTTC.

This clonotype was seen only a few times. The V gene is TRBV7-2, the J gene TRBJ2-4; the D gene is possibly TRBD2 (6 bases). The CDR3 runs to 15 residues. V lost 5 bases, J lost 0 bases, and 11 bases lay in between. CDR1 and CDR2 (germline): SGHTA, FQGNSA. This chain's CDR3 is CASSASGVAKNIQYF. The CDR3 DNA reads as TGTGCCAGCAGCGCTTCGGGGGTAGCCAAAAACATTCAGTACTTC.

V and J are TRBV6-1 and TRBJ1-1; D is ambiguous. V gave up 6 bases and J gave up 5 bases, with 19 bases separating them. Germline-derived CDR1 and CDR2 are MNHNS and SASEGT. The CDR3 extends over 15 amino acids. The CDR3 DNA reads TGTGCCAGCAGACGAACCACGGGCGAGGGAACTGAAGCTTTCTTT. Translating gives CASRRTTGEGTEAFF.

The CDR3 loop is CASSLDAGGPYEQYF. The DNA for the CDR3 is TGCGCCAGCAGCTTGGACGCGGGAGGGCCCTACGAGCAGTACTTC. The chain joins TRBV5-1 to TRBJ2-7; the match to TRBD2 covers 9 bases. The V gene end was trimmed by 0 bases and the J gene end by 2 bases; junction bases not matched to a gene: 3. From germline, CDR1 is SGHRS and CDR2 YFSETQ. CDR3 length equals 15 residues.